This T cell receptor beta chain was sequenced in a study of human thymus T cells. Using immunoSEQ multiplex PCR, the repertoire was profiled, and TCRdb retains in-frame clones only, with some absent. The sample includes 65,000 to 90,000 clones, roughly 94% seen only once; the top ten take under 0.04%. Resections were taken during corrective heart surgery, and the thymus tissue came from these. A note on this clone: Its specificity is unknown.

The germline V gene has CDR1 MNHEY and CDR2 SMNVEV (reference sequence). V gave up 5 bases and J gave up 1 base, with 11 bases separating them. The CDR3 runs 14 residues. Study-wide results and limits: Thymic repertoires overlap heavily among unrelated individuals, related research has reported.

V and J are TRBV27 and TRBJ1-1; unclear D gene. The sample consisted of thymus tissue. This TCR came from a girl under two years old with a congenital heart defect but otherwise immunologically healthy. CDR3 amino acids: CASSPTLGNTEAFF. The CDR3 nucleotides are TGTGCCAGCAGTCCGACCCTAGGGAACACTGAAGCTTTCTTT.